The 7 T cell receptor beta chains below all came from one sample that was sequenced in a study of T cell responses to AZD1222 COVID-19 vaccine. Profiling relied on immunoSEQ multiplex PCR, and the TCRdb table lists in-frame clones only, not all of them. The sample yields around 80,000 clones, 80% to 90% seen once. The source material was peripheral blood, sampled 28 days after the second AZD1222 dose. These receptors were obtained from an adult who received the AZD1222 COVID-19 vaccine.

The CDR3 DNA reads as TGTGCCAGCAGCTTCCCAGGGAACACTGAAGCTTTCTTT. It codes for CASSFPGNTEAFF. V gene TRBV5-8 combines with J gene TRBJ1-1; no clear D. The CDR3 covers 13 residues. CDR1 is SGHTS, CDR2 YDEGEE, per germline. Trimming left V 2 bases short and J 1 base short, with 6 bases between.

This clone was found a few times. The chain recombines TRBV5-5 with TRBJ2-6; D not resolved. Germline CDR1 reads SGHKS; CDR2 reads YYEKEE (reference sequence). This CDR3 has 15 residues. V was cut by 6 bases and J by 0 bases, with 10 bases left in between. DNA of the CDR3: TGTGCCAGCAACGAAGGCTACTCTGGGGCCAACGTCCTGACTTTC. Amino acid sequence: CASNEGYSGANVLTF.

The chain employs TRBV3-1 (or the pseudogene TRBV3-2) and TRBJ2-2; a weak D match, TRBD2 (6 bases). V lost 4 bases and J lost 6, with 12 bases in between. The germline CDR1 and CDR2 sequences are LGHDT and YNNKEL (reference sequence). There are 14 residues in the CDR3. CDR3 coding DNA: TGTGCCAGCAGCCCCTGGGGGGAAGCCGGGGAGCTGTTTTTT. It codes for CASSPWGEAGELFF.

The chain couples TRBV2 to TRBJ1-2, with D tentatively TRBD1 (6 bases). Trimming stripped 6 bases from V and 8 bases from J, with 22 bases between. This CDR3 spans 15 amino acids. CDR1 and CDR2 from the germline V gene are SNHLY and FYNNEI. CDR3 in DNA: TGTGCCAGCAGCGCAACACAGGGCTTGGGTGTGGGCTACACCTTC. As protein: CASSATQGLGVGYTF.

The sample holds one count of this clone. The rearrangement uses TRBV5-5 and TRBJ2-1; either TRBD1 or TRBD2 may supply D (5 bases each). The ends were cut back, 4 bases at V and 4 bases at J, with 27 bases in the middle. This CDR3 has 19 amino acids. Germline CDR1 SGHKS, CDR2 YYEKEE (reference sequence). The CDR3 coding sequence is TGTGCCAGCAGCCGGGCCACGGACGAGTCTGGGGGAACTTACAATGAGCAGTTCTTC. This translates into CASSRATDESGGTYNEQFF.

This chain uses TRBV10-3 with TRBJ1-5, with 7 positions matching TRBD1. Germline CDR1 reads ENHRY; CDR2 reads SYGVKD. V lost 4 bases and J lost 5; bases outside the gene matches: 11. The length of the CDR3 is 16 residues. CDR3 sequence (DNA): TGTGCCATCAGTGGGGCCGCGACAGGGCTGGATCAGCCCCAGCATTTT. Encoded protein: CAISGAATGLDQPQHF.

The V gene is TRBV7-9, the J gene TRBJ1-3; 10 positions agree with TRBD1. The CDR3 length is 19 residues. Looked up from germline, CDR1 is SEHNR and CDR2 is FQNEAQ (reference sequence). After removal of 6 bases from V and 0 bases from J, the junction contained 14 bases not matched to a gene. Written as DNA, the CDR3 is TGTGCCAGCAGTTCAGAGACAGGGGGCTCTGCCCTCTCTGGAAACACCATATATTTT. It translates to CASSSETGGSALSGNTIYF.